The present T cell receptor beta chain was sequenced within a study of multiple sclerosis patients with progressive multifocal leukoencephalopathy. Points on this clone: Its matching antigen is unknown.

Sample time point: before natalizumab initiation. Every listed patient previously received interferon beta; all PML patients were women. Before the first natalizumab infusion, T0 blood samples were taken. Study conclusions and caveats: Most PML patients had lower entropy, suggesting less diverse TRB repertoires.

This was a survey-level run. This table comes from immunoSEQ multiplex PCR, and its TCRdb copy is limited to in-frame clones, with some not included. The table has fewer than 35,000 clones, around 91% seen once. The sequence was obtained from a human donor with multiple sclerosis. The sequencing sample was made of PBMCs.

The CDR3 loop reads CAYRLAGRYEQYF. The CDR3, as DNA: TGTGCCTACAGACTAGCGGGAAGGTACGAGCAGTACTTC. The V gene is TRBV30, the J gene TRBJ2-7; 11 nucleotides match TRBD2. Germline V gene lookup returns CDR1 GTSNPN and CDR2 SVGIG (reference sequence). The CDR3 extends over 13 amino acids. J gave up 4 bases and V 7 bases, and 6 bases lay outside the gene matches. The full variable domain, in which reference TRBV30 and TRBJ2-7 provide the parts outside the CDR3, is SQTIHQWPATLVQPVGSPLSLECTVEGTSNPNLYWYRQAAGRGLQLLFYSVGIGQISSEVPQNLSASRPQDRQFILSSKKLLLSDSGFYLCAYRLAGRYEQYFGPGTRLTVT.